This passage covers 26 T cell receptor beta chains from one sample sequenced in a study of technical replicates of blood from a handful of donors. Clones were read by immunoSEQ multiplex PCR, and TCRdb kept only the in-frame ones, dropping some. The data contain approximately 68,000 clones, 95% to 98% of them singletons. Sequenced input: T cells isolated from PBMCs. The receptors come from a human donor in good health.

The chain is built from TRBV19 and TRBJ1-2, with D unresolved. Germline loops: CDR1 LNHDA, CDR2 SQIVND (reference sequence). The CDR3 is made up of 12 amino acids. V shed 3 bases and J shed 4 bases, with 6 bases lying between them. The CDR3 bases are TGTGCCAGTAGTATCGCAGGCTATGGCTACACCTTC. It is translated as CASSIAGYGYTF.

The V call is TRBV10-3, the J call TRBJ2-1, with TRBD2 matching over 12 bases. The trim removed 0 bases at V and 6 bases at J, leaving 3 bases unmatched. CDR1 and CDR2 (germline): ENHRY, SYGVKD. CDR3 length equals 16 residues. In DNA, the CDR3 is TGTGCCATCAGTGAGTCGCGGACTAGCGGGACCAATGAGCAGTTCTTC. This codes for CAISESRTSGTNEQFF.

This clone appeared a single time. The CDR3 is CASSITGSGANVLTF. CDR3 DNA: TGTGCCAGTAGTATAACAGGGTCTGGGGCCAACGTCCTGACTTTC. This chain uses TRBV19 with TRBJ2-6; possibly TRBD1 for D (6 bases). Germline CDR1 is LNHDA and CDR2 is SQIVND (reference sequence). This CDR3 has 15 amino acids. Trimming left V 2 bases short and J 1 base short, with 6 bases between.

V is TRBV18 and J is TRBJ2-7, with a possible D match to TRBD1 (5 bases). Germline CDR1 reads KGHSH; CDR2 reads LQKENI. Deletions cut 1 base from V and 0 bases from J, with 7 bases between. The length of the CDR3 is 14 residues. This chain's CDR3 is CASSPRGHSYEQYF. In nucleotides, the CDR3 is TGTGCCAGCTCACCACGCGGACACTCCTACGAGCAGTACTTC.

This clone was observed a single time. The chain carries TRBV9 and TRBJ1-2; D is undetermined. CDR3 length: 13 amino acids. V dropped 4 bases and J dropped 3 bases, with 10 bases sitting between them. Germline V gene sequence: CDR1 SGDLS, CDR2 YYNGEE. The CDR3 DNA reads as TGTGCCAGCAGCTTGGCCCCACACTATGGCTACACCTTC. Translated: CASSLAPHYGYTF. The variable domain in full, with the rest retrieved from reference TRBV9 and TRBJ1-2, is DSGVTQTPKHLITATGQRVTLRCSPRSGDLSVYWYQQSLDQGLQFLIQYYNGEERAKGNILERFSAQQFPDLHSELNLSSLELGDSALYFCASSLAPHYGYTFGSGTRLTVV.

This chain's CDR3 is CASSDRDNYYEQYF. The DNA of the CDR3 is TGCGCCAGCAGCGACCGGGACAACTACTACGAGCAGTACTTC. V and J are TRBV5-1 and TRBJ2-7, with a possible D match to TRBD1 (6 bases). Germline V gene lookup returns CDR1 SGHRS and CDR2 YFSETQ. Trimming pared 4 bases from V and 3 bases from J, leaving 14 bases between. The CDR3 runs 14 residues.

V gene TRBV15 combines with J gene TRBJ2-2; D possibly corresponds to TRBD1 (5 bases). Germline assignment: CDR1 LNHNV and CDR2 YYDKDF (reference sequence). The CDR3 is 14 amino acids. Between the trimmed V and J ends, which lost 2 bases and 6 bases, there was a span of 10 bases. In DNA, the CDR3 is TGTGCCACCAGCAGACCCTGGGGCGCCGGGGAGCTGTTTTTT. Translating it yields CATSRPWGAGELFF.

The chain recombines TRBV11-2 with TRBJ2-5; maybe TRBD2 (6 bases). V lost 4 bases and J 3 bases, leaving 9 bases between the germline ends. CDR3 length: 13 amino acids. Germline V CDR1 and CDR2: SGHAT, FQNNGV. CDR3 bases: TGTGCCAGCAGCTGGGACTTAAAAGAGACCCAGTACTTC. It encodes CASSWDLKETQYF. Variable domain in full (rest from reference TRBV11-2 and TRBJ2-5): EAGVAQSPRYKIIEKRQSVAFWCNPISGHATLYWYQQILGQGPKLLIQFQNNGVVDDSQLPKDRFSAERLKGVDSTLKIQPAKLEDSAVYLCASSWDLKETQYFGPGTRLLVL.

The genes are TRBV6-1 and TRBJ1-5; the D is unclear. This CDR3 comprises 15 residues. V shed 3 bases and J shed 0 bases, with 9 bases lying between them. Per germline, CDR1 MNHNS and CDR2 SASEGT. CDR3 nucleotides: TGTGCCAGCAGTGATGGCAGTTTTAGCAATCAGCCCCAGCATTTT. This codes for CASSDGSFSNQPQHF.

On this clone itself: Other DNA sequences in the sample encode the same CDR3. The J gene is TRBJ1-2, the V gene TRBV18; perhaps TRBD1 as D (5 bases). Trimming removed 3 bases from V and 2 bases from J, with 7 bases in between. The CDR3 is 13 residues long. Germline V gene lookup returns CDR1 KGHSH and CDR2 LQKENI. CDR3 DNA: TGTGCCAGCTCACCGTCAGGGAACTATGGCTACACCTTC. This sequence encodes CASSPSGNYGYTF.

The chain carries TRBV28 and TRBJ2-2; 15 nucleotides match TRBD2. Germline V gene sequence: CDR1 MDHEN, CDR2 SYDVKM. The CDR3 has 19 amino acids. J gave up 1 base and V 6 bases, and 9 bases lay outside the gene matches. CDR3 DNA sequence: TGTGCCAGCAGCCCGTCGGGACTAGCGGGAGGAAGGAACACCGGGGAGCTGTTTTTT. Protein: CASSPSGLAGGRNTGELFF.

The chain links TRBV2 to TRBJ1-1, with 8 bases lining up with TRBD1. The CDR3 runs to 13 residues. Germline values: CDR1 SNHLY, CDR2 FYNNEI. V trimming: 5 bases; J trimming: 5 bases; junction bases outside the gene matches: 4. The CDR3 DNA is TGTGCCAGCAGTTCGGACAGGGAAACTGAAGCTTTCTTT. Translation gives CASSSDRETEAFF.

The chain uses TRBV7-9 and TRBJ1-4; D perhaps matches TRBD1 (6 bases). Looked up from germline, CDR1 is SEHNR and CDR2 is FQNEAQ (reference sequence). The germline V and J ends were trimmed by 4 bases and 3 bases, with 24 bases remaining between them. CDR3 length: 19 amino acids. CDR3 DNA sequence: TGTGCCAGCAGCTGGACTAGCGGCCCTAACAGGGCACCTAATGAAAAACTGTTTTTT. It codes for CASSWTSGPNRAPNEKLFF.

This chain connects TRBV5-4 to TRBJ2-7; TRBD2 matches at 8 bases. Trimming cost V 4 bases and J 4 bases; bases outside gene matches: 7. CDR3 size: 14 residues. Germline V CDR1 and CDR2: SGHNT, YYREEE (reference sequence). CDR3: CASSNGVAGYEQYF. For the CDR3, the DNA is TGTGCCAGCAGCAACGGGGTAGCGGGGTACGAGCAGTACTTC.

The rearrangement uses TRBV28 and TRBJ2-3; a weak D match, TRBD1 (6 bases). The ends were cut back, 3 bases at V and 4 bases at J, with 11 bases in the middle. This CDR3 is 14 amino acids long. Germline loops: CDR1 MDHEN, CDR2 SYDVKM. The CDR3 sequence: CASSFPGVADTQYF. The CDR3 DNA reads TGTGCCAGCAGTTTCCCAGGGGTAGCAGATACGCAGTATTTT.

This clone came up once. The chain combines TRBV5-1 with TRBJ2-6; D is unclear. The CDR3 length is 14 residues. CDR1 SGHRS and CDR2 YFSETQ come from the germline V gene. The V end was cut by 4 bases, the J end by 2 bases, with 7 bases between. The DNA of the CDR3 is TGCGCCAGCAGCCCCTATCCTGGGGCCAACGTCCTGACTTTC. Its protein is CASSPYPGANVLTF.

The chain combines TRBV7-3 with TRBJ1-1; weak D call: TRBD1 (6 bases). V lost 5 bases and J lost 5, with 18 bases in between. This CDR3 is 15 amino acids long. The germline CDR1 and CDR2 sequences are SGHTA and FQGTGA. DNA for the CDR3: TGTGCCAGCAGCCCAGGGGTAGGGGGTAGGACTGAAGCTTTCTTT. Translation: CASSPGVGGRTEAFF.

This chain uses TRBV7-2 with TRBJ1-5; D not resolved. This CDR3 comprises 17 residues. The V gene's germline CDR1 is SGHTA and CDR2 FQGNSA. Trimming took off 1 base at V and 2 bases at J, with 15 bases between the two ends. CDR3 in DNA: TGTGCCAGCAGCTTAGATACTAGGGCAGACGGCAATCAGCCCCAGCATTTT. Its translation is CASSLDTRADGNQPQHF.

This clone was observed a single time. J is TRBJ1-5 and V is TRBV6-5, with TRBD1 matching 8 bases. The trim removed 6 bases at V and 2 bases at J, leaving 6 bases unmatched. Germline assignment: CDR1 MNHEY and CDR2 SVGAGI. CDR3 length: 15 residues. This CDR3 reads CASSTGGRRNQPQHF. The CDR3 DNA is TGTGCCAGCAGCACAGGGGGTAGGCGCAATCAGCCCCAGCATTTT.

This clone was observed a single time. This CDR3 reads CASSLGQWGQPQHF. The CDR3 bases are TGCGCCAGCAGCCTGGGGCAGTGGGGTCAGCCCCAGCATTTT. The chain combines TRBV4-3 with TRBJ1-5; D perhaps matches TRBD1 (5 bases). CDR3 length: 14 residues. Germline-derived CDR1 and CDR2 are LGHNA and YSLEER. Trimming took off 4 bases at V and 6 bases at J, with 13 bases between the two ends.

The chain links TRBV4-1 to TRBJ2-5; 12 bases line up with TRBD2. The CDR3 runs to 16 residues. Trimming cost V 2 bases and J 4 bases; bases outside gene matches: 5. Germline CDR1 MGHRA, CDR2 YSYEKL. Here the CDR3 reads CASSQPTSGRGETQYF. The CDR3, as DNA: TGCGCCAGCAGCCAACCGACTAGCGGGAGAGGAGAGACCCAGTACTTC.

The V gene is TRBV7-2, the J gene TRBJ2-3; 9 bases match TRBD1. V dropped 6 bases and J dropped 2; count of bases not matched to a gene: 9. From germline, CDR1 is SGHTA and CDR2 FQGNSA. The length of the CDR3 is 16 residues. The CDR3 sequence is CASSDTGTGHTDTQYF. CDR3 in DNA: TGTGCCAGCAGTGACACCGGGACAGGGCACACAGATACGCAGTATTTT.

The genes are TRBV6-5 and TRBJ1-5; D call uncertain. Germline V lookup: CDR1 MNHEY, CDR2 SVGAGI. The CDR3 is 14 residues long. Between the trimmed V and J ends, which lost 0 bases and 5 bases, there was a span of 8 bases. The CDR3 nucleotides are TGTGCCAGCAGTTACTCCCGGGGAGATCAGCCCCAGCATTTT. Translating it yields CASSYSRGDQPQHF.

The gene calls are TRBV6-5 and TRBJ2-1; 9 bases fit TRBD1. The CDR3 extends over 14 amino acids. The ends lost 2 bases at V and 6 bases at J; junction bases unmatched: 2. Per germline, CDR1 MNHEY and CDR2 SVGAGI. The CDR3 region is CASSYGGQGNEQFF. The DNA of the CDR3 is TGTGCCAGCAGTTACGGGGGACAGGGCAATGAGCAGTTCTTC.

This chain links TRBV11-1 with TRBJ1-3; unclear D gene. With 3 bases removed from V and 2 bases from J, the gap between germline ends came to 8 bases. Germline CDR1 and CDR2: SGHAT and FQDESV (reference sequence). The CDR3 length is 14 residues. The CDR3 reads CASSFSVPGNTIYF. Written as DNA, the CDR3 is TGTGCCAGCAGCTTCTCGGTCCCTGGAAACACCATATATTTT.

CDR3 DNA sequence: TGTGCCTGGAGTGCCTCTGTAGGACATAATCAGCCCCAGCATTTT. Protein product: CAWSASVGHNQPQHF. This sequence joins TRBV30 and TRBJ1-5, with D possibly matching TRBD1 (5 bases). Germline CDR1 is GTSNPN and CDR2 is SVGIG (reference sequence). The CDR3 runs to 15 residues. The V gene lost 1 base and the J gene lost 4 bases, with 14 bases spanning the gap. The full variable domain, with the rest looked up from reference TRBV30 and TRBJ1-5, is SQTIHQWPATLVQPVGSPLSLECTVEGTSNPNLYWYRQAAGRGLQLLFYSVGIGQISSEVPQNLSASRPQDRQFILSSKKLLLSDSGFYLCAWSASVGHNQPQHFGDGTRLSIL.